Below are 12 T cell receptor beta chains sequenced from a single sample in a study of shared clonotypes between healthy human individuals (dated by TCRdb to 2018 to 2021). Library creation used the immunoSEQ multiplex PCR assay. TCRdb re-hosts the immuneACCESS table, in-frame sequences only. Its copies lack some clones; in the studies checked, an unresolved V gene accounts for under half of them, and the cause for the rest is not known. The sample table holds around 2,000,000 clones, of which roughly 96% were seen once. The top ten hold roughly 0.13% of the sample. The sequenced sample was naive CD4+ T cells sorted from blood. In the paper's terms, the cell subset or site label means: CD45RA+ positively selected. These receptors were obtained from a man aged 18 to 30 in good health.

This clone was detected only once. The chain is built from TRBV6-6 and TRBJ1-1; a possible D gene is TRBD1 (6 bases). The CDR3 consists of 15 residues. Per germline, CDR1 MNHNY and CDR2 SVGAGI (reference sequence). V gave up 2 bases and J gave up 2 bases, with 12 bases separating them. DNA for the CDR3: TGTGCCAGCAGTTACGTGAGGGGGATCAACACTGAAGCTTTCTTT. This gives the protein CASSYVRGINTEAFF.

The CDR3, as DNA: TGTGCCAGCAGCATCCAGAGCAATGAGCAGTTCTTC. Its translation is CASSIQSNEQFF. The chain joins TRBV7-2 to TRBJ2-1; D unclear. Germline V gene data show CDR1 as SGHTA and CDR2 as FQGNSA. V was shortened by 5 bases and J by 6 bases, with 8 bases between the two germline ends. There are 12 residues in the CDR3.

DNA for the CDR3: TGTGCCAGCAGTTACGGGAGCGATGAGCAGTTCTTC. Translating gives CASSYGSDEQFF. The rearrangement joins TRBV6-6 to TRBJ2-1, with a possible D match to TRBD2 (5 bases). The CDR3 is 12 amino acids. CDR1 is MNHNY, CDR2 SVGAGI, per germline (reference sequence). V lost 2 bases, J lost 8 bases, and 7 bases lay in between.

The chain employs TRBV6-5 and TRBJ1-2; D not certain. There are 11 residues in the CDR3. CDR1 and CDR2 (germline): MNHEY, SVGAGI. V was shortened by 6 bases and J by 8 bases, with 10 bases between the two germline ends. The CDR3 protein is CASRGSMGYTF. The CDR3 coding sequence is TGTGCCAGCAGGGGTTCGATGGGCTACACCTTC.

The V gene is TRBV28, the J gene TRBJ2-7; no definite D call. There are 15 residues in the CDR3. The V end lost 2 bases, the J end lost 3 bases, and 14 bases lay between the germline ends. CDR1 and CDR2 (germline): MDHEN, SYDVKM. The CDR3 coding sequence is TGTGCCAGCAGTTTAGACCTCACCTTAGGCTACGAGCAGTACTTC. It codes for CASSLDLTLGYEQYF.

Notes on this clone: Within the sample, other DNA sequences also encode this same CDR3. DNA of the CDR3: TGCAGTGCTACAGGGGGGGAGACCCAGTACTTC. It encodes CSATGGETQYF. The chain recombines TRBV20-1 with TRBJ2-5; D might be TRBD1 (7 bases). Per the germline V gene, CDR1 is DFQATT and CDR2 is SNEGSKA (reference sequence). This CDR3 has 11 amino acids. The germline V and J ends were trimmed by 4 bases and 5 bases, with 8 bases remaining between them.

V usage is TRBV5-4 and J usage is TRBJ2-2; 10 positions agree with TRBD2. J gave up 4 bases and V 3 bases, and 3 bases lay outside the gene matches. This CDR3 has 15 residues. Germline CDR1 reads SGHNT; CDR2 reads YYREEE (reference sequence). CDR3 residues: CASSSSGGATGELFF. CDR3 coding DNA: TGTGCCAGCAGCTCTAGCGGGGGCGCCACCGGGGAGCTGTTTTTT. Filled out from reference TRBV5-4 and TRBJ2-2, the complete variable domain reads ETGVTQSPTHLIKTRGQQVTLRCSSQSGHNTVSWYQQALGQGPQFIFQYYREEENGRGNFPPRFSGLQFPNYSSELNVNALELDDSALYLCASSSSGGATGELFFGEGSRLTVL.

The chain has TRBV28 and TRBJ1-5; D is unresolved. Germline lookup yields CDR1 MDHEN and CDR2 SYDVKM. CDR3 length: 14 amino acids. The V and J ends lost 6 bases and 4 bases respectively, with 13 bases between them. CDR3 nucleotide sequence: TGTGCCAGCAGCGATCCCCCCGCGAATCAGCCCCAGCATTTT. Its translation: CASSDPPANQPQHF.

The chain combines TRBV9 with TRBJ2-1, with 7 bases lining up with TRBD1. Germline V lookup: CDR1 SGDLS, CDR2 YYNGEE. The CDR3 has 15 residues. V lost 0 bases and J lost 5; bases outside the gene matches: 5. The CDR3 loop is CASSVEGQNNNEQFF. The DNA for the CDR3 is TGTGCCAGCAGCGTAGAGGGACAGAACAACAATGAGCAGTTCTTC.

The rearrangement joins TRBV5-1 to TRBJ1-3; D gene unclear. This CDR3 comprises 14 residues. Trimming pared 3 bases from V and 5 bases from J, leaving 12 bases between. Germline V gene lookup returns CDR1 SGHRS and CDR2 YFSETQ. Written as DNA, the CDR3 is TGCGCCAGCAGCTCTGGAGACGACAGAAACACCATATATTTT. Its protein product is CASSSGDDRNTIYF.

As for this clone: In the same sample, other DNA sequences code for this CDR3. The chain uses TRBV4-3 and TRBJ1-2, with unresolved D. Trimming stripped 0 bases from V and 5 bases from J, with 10 bases between. The CDR3 is 14 residues long. Germline-derived CDR1 and CDR2 are LGHNA and YSLEER. Written as DNA, the CDR3 is TGCGCCAGCAGCCAAGAGGAGGGAGGGTATGGCTACACCTTC. Encoded protein: CASSQEEGGYGYTF.

The CDR3 nucleotides read TGTGCCAGCAGTGACGCCCCCGGGACGTTGAATGAAGCTTTCTTT. The encoded protein is CASSDAPGTLNEAFF. The V and J genes are TRBV2 and TRBJ1-1; TRBD1 might be the D (5 bases). CDR1 and CDR2 (germline): SNHLY, FYNNEI. V lost 3 bases and J lost 7, with 18 bases in between. The CDR3 consists of 15 residues.